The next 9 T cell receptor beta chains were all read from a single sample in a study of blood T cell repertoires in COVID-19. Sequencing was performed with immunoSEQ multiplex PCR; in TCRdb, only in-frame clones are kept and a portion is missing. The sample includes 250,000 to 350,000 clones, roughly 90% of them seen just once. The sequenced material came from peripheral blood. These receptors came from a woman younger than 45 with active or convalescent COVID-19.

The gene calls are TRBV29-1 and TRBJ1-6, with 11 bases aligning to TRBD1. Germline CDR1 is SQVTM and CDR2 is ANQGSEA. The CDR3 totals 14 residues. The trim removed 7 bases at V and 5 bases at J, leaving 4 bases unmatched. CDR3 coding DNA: TGCAGCGCCCGGACAGGGGGCGATAATTCACCCCTCCACTTT. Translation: CSARTGGDNSPLHF.

The CDR3 nucleotides are TGTGCCTGGTTCCGGGTGGACACTGAAGCTTTCTTT. Translating gives CAWFRVDTEAFF. The chain is built from TRBV30 and TRBJ1-1, with D unresolved. Germline CDR1 reads GTSNPN; CDR2 reads SVGIG (reference sequence). V lost 5 bases to trimming and J lost 3 bases, with 10 bases between them. This CDR3 has 12 amino acids.

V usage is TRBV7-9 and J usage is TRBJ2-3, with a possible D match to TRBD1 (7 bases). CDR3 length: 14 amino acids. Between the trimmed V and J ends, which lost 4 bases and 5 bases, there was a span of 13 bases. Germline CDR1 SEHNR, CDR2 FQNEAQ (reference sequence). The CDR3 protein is CASSSRQGGDTQYF. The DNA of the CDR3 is TGTGCCAGCAGCTCAAGACAGGGAGGAGATACGCAGTATTTT.

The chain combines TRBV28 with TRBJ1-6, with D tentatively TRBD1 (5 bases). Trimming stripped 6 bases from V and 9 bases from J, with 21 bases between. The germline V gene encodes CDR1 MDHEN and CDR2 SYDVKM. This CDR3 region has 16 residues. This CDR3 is CASRNIGAGNSSPLHF. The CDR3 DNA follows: TGTGCCAGCAGAAACATTGGGGCGGGGAACAGTTCACCCCTCCACTTT.

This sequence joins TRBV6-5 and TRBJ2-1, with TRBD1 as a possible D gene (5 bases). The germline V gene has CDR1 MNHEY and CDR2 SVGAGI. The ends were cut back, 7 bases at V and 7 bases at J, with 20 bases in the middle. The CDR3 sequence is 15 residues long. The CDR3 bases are TGTGCCAGCACTCTCTTTATGGGGCCGGAAAATGAGCAGTTCTTC. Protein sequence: CASTLFMGPENEQFF.

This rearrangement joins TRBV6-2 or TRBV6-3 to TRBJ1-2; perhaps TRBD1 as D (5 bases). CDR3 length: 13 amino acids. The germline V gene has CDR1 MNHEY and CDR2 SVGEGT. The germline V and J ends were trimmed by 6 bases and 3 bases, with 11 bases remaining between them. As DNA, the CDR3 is TGTGCCAGCAGCCCCGGACAACACTATGGCTACACCTTC. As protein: CASSPGQHYGYTF.

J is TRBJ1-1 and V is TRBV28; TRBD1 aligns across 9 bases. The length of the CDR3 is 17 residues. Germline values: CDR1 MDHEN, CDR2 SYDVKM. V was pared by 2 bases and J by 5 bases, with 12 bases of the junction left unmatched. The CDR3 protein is CASSLVGQGMVGTEAFF. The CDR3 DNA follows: TGTGCCAGCAGTTTAGTGGGACAGGGCATGGTGGGAACTGAAGCTTTCTTT.

The CDR3 bases are TGTGCCAGCAGCCAAGAGGACAGCCGAAACACCATATATTTT. It codes for CASSQEDSRNTIYF. This sequence joins TRBV4-2 and TRBJ1-3; D possibly corresponds to TRBD1 (6 bases). V lost 0 bases and J 5 bases, leaving 8 bases between the germline ends. Germline assignment: CDR1 LGHNA and CDR2 YNFKEQ. There are 14 residues in the CDR3.

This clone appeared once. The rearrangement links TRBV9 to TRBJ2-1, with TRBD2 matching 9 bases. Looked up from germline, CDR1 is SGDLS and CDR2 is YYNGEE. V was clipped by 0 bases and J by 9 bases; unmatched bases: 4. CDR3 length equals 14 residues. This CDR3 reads CASSVVAGVSEQFF. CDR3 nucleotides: TGTGCCAGCAGCGTAGTAGCGGGGGTGAGTGAGCAGTTCTTC.